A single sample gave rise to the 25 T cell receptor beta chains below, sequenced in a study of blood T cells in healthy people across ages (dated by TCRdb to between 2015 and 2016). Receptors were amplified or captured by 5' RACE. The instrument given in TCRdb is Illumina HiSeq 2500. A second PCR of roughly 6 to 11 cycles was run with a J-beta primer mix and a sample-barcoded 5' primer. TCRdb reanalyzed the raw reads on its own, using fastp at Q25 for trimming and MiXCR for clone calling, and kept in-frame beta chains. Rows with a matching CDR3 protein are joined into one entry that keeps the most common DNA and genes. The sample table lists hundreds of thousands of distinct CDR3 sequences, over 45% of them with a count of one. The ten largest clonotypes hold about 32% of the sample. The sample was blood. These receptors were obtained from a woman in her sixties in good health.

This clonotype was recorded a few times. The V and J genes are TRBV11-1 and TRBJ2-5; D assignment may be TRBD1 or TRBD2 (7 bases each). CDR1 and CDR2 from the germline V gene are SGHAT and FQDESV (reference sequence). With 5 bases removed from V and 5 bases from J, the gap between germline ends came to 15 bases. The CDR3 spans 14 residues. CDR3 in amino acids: CASSARQGGETQYF. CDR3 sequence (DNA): TGTGCCAGCAGCGCAAGACAGGGAGGGGAGACCCAGTACTTC.

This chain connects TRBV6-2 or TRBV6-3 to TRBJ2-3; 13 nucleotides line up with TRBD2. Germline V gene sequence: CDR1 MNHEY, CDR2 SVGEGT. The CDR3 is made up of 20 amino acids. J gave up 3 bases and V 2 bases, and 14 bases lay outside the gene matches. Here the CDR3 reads CASSYPWGTSGTKGTDTQYF. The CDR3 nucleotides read TGTGCCAGCAGTTACCCATGGGGGACTAGCGGGACAAAAGGAACAGATACGCAGTATTTT.

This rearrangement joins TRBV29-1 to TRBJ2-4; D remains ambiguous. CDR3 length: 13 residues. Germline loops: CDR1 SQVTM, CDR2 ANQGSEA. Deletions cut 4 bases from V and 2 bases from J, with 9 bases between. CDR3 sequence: CSVGHHSKNIQYF. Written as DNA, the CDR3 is TGCAGCGTTGGACACCACTCCAAAAACATTCAGTACTTC. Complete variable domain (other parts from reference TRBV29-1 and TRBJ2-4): SAVISQKPSRDICQRGTSLTIQCQVDSQVTMMFWYRQQPGQSLTLIATANQGSEATYESGFVIDKFPISRPNLTFSTLTVSNMSPEDSSIYLCSVGHHSKNIQYFGAGTRLSVL.

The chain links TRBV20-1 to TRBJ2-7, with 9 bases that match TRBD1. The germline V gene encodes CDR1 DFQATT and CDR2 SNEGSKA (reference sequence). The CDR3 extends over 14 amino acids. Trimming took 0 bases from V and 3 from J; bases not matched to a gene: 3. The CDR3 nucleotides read TGCAGTGCTAGAGACGGGACAGGGATCTACGAGCAGTACTTC. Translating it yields CSARDGTGIYEQYF.

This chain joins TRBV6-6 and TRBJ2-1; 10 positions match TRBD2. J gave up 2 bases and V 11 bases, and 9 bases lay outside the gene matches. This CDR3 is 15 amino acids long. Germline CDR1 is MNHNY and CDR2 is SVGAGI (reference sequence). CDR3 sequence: CAGTAAGGPYNEQFF. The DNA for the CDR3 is TGTGCCGGAACTGCAGCGGGAGGGCCCTACAATGAGCAGTTCTTC.

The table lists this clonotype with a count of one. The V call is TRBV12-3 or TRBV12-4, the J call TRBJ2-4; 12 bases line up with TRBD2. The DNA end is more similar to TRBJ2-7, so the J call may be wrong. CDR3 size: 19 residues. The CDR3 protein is CASSHDRGGLAGRSYEQYF. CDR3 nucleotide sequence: TGTGCCAGCAGTCACGACAGGGGAGGACTAGCGGGACGGTCCTACGAGCAGTACTTC.

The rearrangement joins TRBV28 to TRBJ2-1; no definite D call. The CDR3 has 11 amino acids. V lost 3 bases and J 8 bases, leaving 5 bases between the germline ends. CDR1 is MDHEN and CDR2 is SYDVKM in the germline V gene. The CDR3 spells CASSFWDEQFF. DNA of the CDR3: TGTGCCAGCAGTTTTTGGGATGAGCAGTTCTTC.

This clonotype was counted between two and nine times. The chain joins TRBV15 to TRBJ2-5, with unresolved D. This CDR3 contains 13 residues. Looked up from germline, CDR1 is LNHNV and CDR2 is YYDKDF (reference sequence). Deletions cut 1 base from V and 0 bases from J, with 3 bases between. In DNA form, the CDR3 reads TGTGCCACCAGCAGAGGACACCAAGAGACCCAGTACTTC. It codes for CATSRGHQETQYF.

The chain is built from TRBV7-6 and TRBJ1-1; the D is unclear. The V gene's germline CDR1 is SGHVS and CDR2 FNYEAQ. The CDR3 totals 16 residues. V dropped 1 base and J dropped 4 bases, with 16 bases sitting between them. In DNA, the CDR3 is TGTGCCAGCAGCTTAGAAACGTGGGTACAAGGCACTGAAGCTTTCTTT. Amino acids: CASSLETWVQGTEAFF.

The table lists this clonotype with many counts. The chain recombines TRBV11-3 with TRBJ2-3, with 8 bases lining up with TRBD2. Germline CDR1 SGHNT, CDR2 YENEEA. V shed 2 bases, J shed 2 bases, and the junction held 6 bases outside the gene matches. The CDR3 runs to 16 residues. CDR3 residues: CASSLSVSGNTDTQYF. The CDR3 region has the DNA TGTGCCAGCAGCTTATCGGTTAGCGGGAACACAGATACGCAGTATTTT.

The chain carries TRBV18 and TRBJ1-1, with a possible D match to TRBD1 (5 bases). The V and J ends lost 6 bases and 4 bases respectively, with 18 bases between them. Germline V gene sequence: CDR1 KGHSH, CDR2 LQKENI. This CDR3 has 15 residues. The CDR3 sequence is CASSSGPPRGTEAFF. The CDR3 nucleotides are TGTGCCAGCTCGTCCGGGCCGCCGAGGGGCACTGAAGCTTTCTTT.

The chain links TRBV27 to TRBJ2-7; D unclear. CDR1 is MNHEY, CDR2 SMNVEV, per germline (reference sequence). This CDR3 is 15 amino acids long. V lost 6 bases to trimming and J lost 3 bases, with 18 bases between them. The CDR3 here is CASSTHRVSGYEQYF. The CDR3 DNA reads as TGTGCCAGCAGCACACATAGAGTTTCGGGCTACGAGCAGTACTTC.

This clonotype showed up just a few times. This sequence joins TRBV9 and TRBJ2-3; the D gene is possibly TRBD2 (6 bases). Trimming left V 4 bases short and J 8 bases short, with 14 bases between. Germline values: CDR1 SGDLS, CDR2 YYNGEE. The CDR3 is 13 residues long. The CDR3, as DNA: TGTGCCAGCAGCCCCACCGCGGGAACTACGCAGTATTTT. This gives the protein CASSPTAGTTQYF.

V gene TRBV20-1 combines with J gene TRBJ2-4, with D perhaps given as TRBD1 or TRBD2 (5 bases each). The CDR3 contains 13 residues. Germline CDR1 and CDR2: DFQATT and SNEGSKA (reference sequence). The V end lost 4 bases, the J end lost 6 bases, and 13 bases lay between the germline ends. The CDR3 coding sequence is TGCAGTGCTACGGGACCCAGGCCAAACATTCAGTACTTC. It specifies CSATGPRPNIQYF.

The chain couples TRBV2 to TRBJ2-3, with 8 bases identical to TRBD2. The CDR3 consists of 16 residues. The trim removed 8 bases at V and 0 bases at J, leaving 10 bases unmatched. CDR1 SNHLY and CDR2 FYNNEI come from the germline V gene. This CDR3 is CASGRGASGSTDTQYF. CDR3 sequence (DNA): TGTGCCAGCGGGCGTGGGGCTAGCGGGAGCACAGATACGCAGTATTTT.

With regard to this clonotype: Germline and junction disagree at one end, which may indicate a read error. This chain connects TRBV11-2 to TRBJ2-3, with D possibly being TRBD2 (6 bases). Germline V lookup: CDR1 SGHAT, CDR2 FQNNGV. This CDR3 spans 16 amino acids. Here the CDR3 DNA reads TGTGCCAGCAACCCAGCGCGTCTAGCGAGCACAGGTACGCAGTATTTT. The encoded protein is CASNPARLASTGTQYF.

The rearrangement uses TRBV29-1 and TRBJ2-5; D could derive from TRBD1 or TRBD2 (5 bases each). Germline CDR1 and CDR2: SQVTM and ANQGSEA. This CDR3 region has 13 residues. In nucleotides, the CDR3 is TGCGGCGCAGATCCGGGGCTCCAAGAGACCCAGTACTTC. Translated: CGADPGLQETQYF.

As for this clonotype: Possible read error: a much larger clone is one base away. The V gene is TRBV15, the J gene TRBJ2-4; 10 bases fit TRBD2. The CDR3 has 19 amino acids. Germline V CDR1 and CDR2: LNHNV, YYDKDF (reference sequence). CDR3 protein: CATSIHGGKSEREGSIRYF. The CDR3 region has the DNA TGTGCCACCAGCATCCATGGGGGGAAATCAGAGCGGGAGGGCAGCATTCGGTACTTC.

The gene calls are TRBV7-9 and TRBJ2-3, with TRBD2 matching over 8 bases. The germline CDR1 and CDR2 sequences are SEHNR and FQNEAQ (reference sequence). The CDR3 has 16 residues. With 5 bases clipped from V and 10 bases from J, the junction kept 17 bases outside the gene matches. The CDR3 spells CASSPWPAGALYAQYF. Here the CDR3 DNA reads TGTGCCAGCAGCCCTTGGCCAGCGGGAGCGCTTTATGCGCAGTATTTT.

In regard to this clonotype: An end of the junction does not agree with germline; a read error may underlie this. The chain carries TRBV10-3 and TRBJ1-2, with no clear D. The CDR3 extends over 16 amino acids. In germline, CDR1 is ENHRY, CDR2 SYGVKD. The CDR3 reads CSISESTKFGSAGYTF. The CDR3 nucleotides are TGTTCCATCAGTGAGTCGACGAAATTCGGGTCGGCTGGCTACACCTTC.

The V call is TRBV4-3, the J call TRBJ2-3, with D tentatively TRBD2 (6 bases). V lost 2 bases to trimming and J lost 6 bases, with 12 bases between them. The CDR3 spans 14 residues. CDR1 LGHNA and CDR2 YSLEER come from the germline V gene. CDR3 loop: CASSQKPGGDTQYF. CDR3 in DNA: TGCGCCAGCAGCCAAAAACCTGGGGGGGATACGCAGTATTTT.

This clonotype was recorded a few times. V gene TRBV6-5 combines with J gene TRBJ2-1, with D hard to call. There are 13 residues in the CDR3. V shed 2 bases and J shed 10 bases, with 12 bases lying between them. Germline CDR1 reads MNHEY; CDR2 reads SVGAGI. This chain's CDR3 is CASSYTETGEQFF. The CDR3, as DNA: TGTGCCAGCAGTTACACCGAGACCGGGGAGCAGTTCTTC.

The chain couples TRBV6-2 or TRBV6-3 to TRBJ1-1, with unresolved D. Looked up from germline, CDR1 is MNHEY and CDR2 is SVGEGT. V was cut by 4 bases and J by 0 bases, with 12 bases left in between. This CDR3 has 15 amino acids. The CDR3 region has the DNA TGTGCCAGCAGTTTACAGTCAGTCATGAACACTGAAGCTTTCTTT. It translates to CASSLQSVMNTEAFF.

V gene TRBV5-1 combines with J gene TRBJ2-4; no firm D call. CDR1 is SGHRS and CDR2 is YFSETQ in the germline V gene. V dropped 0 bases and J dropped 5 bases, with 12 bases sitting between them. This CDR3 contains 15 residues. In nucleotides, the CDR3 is TGCGCCAGCAGCTTGGGTGGCAATTTAGAAAACATTCAGTACTTC. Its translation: CASSLGGNLENIQYF.

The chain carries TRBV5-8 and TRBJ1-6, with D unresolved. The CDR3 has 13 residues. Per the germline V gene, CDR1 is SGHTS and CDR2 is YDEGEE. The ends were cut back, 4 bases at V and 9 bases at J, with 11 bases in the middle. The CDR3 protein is CASSATDVSPLHF. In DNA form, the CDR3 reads TGTGCCAGCAGCGCCACGGACGTTTCACCCCTCCACTTT.